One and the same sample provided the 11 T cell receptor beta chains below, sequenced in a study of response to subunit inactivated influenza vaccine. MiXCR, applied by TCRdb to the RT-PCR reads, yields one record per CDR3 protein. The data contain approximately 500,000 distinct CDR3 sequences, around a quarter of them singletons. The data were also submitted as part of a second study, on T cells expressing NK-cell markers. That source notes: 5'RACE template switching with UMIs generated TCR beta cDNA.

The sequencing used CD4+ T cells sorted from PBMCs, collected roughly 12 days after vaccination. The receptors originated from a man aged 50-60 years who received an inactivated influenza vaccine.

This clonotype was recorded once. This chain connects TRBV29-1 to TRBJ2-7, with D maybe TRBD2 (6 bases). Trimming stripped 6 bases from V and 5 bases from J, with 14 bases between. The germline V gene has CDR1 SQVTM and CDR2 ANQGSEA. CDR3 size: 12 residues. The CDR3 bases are TGCAGCGTCGGCCGGGGGAAGGACGAGCAGTACTTC. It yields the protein CSVGRGKDEQYF.

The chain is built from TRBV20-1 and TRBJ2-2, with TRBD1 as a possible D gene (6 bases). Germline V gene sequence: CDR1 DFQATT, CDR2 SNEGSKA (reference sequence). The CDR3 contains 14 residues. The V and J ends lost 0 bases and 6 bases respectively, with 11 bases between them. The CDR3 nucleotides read TGCAGTGCTAGAGATTCCGAGGGGGCCGGGGAGCTGTTTTTT. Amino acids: CSARDSEGAGELFF.

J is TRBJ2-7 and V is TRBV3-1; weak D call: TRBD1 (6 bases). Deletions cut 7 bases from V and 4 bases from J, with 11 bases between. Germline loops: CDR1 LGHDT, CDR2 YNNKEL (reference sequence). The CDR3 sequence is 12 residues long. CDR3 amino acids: CASTQQGYEQYF. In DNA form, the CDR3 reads TGTGCCAGCACCCAGCAGGGGTACGAGCAGTACTTC.

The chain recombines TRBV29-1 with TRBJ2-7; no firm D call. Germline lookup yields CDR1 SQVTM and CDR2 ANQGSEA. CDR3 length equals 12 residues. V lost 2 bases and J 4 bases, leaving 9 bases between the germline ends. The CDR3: CSVETGVYEQYF. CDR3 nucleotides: TGCAGCGTTGAAACTGGGGTGTACGAGCAGTACTTC.

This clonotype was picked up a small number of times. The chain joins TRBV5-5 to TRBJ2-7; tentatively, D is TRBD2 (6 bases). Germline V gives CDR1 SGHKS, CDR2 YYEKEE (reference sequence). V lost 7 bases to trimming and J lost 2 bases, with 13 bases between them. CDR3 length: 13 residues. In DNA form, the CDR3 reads TGTGCCAGCCGCGGGGCGGATACCTACGAGCAGTACTTC. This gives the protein CASRGADTYEQYF.

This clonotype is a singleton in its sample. This chain's CDR3 is CAWSVEGTGTPDTQYF. The DNA for the CDR3 is TGTGCCTGGAGTGTAGAAGGGACAGGGACGCCAGATACGCAGTATTTT. V usage is TRBV30 and J usage is TRBJ2-3; TRBD1 agrees at 9 bases. The CDR3 consists of 16 residues. J lost 4 bases, V lost 0 bases, and 8 bases had no gene match. Germline values: CDR1 GTSNPN, CDR2 SVGIG (reference sequence).

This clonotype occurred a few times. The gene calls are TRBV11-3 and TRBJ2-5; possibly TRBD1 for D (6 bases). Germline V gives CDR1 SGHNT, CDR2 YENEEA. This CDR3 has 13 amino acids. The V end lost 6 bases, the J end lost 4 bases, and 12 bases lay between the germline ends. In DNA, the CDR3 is TGTGCCAGCAGTATACAGGGTCGAGAGACCCAGTACTTC. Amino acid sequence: CASSIQGRETQYF.

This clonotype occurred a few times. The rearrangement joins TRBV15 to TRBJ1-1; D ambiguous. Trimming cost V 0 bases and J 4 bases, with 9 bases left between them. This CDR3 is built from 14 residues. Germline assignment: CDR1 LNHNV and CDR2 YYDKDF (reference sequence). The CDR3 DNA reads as TGTGCCACCAGCAGAGACCTTCGGGGCACTGAAGCTTTCTTT. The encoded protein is CATSRDLRGTEAFF.

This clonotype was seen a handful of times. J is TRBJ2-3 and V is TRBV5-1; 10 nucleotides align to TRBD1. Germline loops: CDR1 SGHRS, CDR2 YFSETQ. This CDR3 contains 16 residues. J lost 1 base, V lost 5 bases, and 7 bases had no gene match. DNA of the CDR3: TGCGCCAGCAGTTACGACAGGGGGCGACGCACAGATACGCAGTATTTT. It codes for CASSYDRGRRTDTQYF.

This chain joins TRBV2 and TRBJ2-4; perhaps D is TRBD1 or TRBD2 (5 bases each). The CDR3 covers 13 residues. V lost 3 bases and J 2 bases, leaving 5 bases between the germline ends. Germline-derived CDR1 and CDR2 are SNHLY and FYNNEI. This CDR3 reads CASSEGPKNIQYF. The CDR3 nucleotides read TGTGCCAGCAGTGAGGGACCCAAAAACATTCAGTACTTC. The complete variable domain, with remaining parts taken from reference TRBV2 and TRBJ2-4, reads EPEVTQTPSHQVTQMGQEVILRCVPISNHLYFYWYRQILGQKVEFLVSFYNNEISEKSEIFDDQFSVERPDGSNFTLKIRSTKLEDSAMYFCASSEGPKNIQYFGAGTRLSVL.

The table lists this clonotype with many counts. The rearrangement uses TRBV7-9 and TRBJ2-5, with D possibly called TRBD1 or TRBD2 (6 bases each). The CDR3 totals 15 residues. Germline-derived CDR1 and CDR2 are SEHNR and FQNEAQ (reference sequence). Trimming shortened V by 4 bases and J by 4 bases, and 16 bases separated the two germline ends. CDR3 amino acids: CASSSANREVETQYF. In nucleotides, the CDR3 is TGTGCCAGCAGCTCCGCCAACAGGGAGGTAGAGACCCAGTACTTC.